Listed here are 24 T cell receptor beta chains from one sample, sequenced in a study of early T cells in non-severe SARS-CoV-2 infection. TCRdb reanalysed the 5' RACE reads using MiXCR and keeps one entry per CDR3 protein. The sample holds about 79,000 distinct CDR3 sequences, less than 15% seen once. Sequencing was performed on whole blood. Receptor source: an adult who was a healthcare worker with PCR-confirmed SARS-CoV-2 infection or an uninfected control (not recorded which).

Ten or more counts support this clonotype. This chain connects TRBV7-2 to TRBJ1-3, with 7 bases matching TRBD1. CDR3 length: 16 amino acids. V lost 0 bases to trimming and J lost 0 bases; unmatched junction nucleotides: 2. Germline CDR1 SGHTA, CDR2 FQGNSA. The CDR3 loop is CASSLATGLSGNTIYF. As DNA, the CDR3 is TGTGCCAGCAGCTTAGCGACAGGGCTCTCTGGAAACACCATATATTTT.

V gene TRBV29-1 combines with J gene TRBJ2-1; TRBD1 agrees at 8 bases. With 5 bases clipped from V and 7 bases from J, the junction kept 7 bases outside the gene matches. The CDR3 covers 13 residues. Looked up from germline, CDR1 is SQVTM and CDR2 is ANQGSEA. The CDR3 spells CSVPTGGENEQFF. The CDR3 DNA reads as TGCAGCGTTCCAACAGGGGGTGAGAATGAGCAGTTCTTC.

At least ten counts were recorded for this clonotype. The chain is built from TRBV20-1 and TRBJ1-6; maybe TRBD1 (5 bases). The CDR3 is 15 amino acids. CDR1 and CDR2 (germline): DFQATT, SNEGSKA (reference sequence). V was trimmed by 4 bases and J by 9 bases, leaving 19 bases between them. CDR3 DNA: TGCAGTGCTAACACCCCGGGACCTGGGAGTTCACCCCTCCACTTT. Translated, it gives CSANTPGPGSSPLHF.

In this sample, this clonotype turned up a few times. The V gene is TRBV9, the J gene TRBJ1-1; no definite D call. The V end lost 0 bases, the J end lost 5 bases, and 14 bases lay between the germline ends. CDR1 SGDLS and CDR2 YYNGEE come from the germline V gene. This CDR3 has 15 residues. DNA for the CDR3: TGTGCCAGCAGCGTAGGGGAGGAAACGGGGACTGAAGCTTTCTTT. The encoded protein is CASSVGEETGTEAFF.

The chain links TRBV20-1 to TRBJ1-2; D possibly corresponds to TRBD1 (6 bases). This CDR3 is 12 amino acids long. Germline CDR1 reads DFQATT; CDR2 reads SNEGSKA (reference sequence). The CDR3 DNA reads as TGCAGCCAACGGACAGAGAACTATGGCTACACCTTC. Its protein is CSQRTENYGYTF.

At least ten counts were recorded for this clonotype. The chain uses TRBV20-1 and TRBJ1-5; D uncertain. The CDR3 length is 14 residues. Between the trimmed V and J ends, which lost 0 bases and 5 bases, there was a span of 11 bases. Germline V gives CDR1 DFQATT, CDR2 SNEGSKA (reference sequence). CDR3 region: CSARELALDQPQHF. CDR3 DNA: TGCAGTGCTAGAGAACTGGCCCTCGATCAGCCCCAGCATTTT.

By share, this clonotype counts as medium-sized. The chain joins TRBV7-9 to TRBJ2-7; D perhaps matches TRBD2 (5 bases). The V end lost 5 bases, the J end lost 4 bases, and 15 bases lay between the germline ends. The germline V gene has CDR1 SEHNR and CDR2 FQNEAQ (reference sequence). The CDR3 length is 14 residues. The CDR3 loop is CASSESGITYEQYF. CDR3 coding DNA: TGTGCCAGCAGCGAGTCCGGGATAACTTACGAGCAGTACTTC.

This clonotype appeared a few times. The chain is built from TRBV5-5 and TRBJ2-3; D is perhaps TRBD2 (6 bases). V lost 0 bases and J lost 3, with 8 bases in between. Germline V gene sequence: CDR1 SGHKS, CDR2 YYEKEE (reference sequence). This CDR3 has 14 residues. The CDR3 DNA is TGTGCCAGCAGCTTGGATGGAGGGACAGATACGCAGTATTTT. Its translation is CASSLDGGTDTQYF.

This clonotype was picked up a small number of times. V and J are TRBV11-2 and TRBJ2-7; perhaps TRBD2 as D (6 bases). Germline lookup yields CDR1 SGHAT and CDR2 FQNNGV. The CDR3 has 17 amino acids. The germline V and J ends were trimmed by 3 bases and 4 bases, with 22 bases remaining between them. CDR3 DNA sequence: TGTGCCAGCAGCTTTCGTCCCCTAGCGAGCCCCCCTTACGAGCAGTACTTC. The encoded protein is CASSFRPLASPPYEQYF.

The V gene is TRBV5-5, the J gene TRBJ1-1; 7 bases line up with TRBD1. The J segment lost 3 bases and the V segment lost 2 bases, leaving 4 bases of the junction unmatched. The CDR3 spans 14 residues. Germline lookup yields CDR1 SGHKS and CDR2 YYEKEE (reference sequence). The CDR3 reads CASSLQGSYTEAFF. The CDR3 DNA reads TGTGCCAGCAGCTTACAGGGGTCGTACACTGAAGCTTTCTTT.

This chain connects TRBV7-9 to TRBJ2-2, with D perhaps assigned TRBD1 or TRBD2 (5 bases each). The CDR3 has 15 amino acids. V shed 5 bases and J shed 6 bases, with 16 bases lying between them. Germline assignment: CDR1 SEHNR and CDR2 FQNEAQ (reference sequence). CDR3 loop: CASSREPGQAGELFF. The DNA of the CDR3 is TGTGCCAGCAGCCGAGAACCGGGGCAGGCCGGGGAGCTGTTTTTT.

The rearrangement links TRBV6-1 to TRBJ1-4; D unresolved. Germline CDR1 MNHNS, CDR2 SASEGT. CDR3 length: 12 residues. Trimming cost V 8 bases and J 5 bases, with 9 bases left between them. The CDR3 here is CASVQTNEKLFF. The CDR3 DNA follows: TGTGCCAGCGTTCAAACGAATGAAAAACTGTTTTTT.

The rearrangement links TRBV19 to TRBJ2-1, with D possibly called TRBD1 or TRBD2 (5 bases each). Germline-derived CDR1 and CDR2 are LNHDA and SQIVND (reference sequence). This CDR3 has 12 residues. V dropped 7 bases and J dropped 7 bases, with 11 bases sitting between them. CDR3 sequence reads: CASTQRGNEQFF. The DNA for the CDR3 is TGTGCCAGTACTCAGAGGGGAAATGAGCAGTTCTTC.

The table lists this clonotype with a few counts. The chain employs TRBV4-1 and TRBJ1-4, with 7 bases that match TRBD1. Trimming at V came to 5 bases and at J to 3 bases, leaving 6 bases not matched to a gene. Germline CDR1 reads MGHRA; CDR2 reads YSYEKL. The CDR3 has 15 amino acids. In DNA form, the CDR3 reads TGCGCCAGCAGCATCCGGGACAGAGCTAATGAAAAACTGTTTTTT. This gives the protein CASSIRDRANEKLFF.

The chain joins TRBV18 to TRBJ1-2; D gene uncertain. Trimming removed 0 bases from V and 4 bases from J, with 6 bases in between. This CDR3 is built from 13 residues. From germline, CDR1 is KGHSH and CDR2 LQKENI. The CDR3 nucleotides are TGTGCCAGCTCACCACCGGATGCCTATGGCTACACCTTC. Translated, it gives CASSPPDAYGYTF.

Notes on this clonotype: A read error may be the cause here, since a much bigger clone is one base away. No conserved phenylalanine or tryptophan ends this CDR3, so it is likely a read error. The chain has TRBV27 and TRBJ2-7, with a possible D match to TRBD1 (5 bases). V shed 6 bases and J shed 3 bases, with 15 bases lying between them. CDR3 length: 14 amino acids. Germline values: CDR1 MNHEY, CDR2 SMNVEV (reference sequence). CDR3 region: CASSPDRVRYEQYL. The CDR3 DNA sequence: TGTGCCAGCAGCCCCGACAGAGTCCGCTACGAGCAGTACCTC.

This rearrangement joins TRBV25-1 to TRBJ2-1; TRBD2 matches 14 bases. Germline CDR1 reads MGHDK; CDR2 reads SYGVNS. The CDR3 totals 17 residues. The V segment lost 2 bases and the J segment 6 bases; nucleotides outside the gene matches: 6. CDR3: CASSERGGLAGANEQFF. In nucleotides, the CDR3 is TGTGCCAGCAGTGAACGGGGGGGACTAGCGGGAGCCAATGAGCAGTTCTTC.

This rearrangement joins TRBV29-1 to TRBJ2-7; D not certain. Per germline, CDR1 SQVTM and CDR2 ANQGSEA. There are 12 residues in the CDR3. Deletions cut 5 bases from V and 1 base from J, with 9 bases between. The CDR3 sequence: CSVWSLSYEQYF. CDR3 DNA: TGCAGCGTTTGGTCATTGTCCTACGAGCAGTACTTC.

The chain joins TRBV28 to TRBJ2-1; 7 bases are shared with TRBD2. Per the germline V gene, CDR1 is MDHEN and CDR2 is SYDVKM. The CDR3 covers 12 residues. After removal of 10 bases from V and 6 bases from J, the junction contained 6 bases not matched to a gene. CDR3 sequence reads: CATLAAPNEQFF. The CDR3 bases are TGTGCCACCCTAGCGGCCCCCAATGAGCAGTTCTTC. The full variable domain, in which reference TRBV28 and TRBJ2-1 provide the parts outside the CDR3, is DVKVTQSSRYLVKRTGEKVFLECVQDMDHENMFWYRQDPGLGLRLIYFSYDVKMKEKGDIPEGYSVSREKKERFSLILESASTNQTSMYLCATLAAPNEQFFGPGTRLTVL.

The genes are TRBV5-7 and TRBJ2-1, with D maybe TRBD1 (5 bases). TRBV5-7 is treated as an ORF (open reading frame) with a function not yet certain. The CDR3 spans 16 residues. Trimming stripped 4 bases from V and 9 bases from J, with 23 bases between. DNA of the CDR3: TGTGCCAGCAGCCCAGGGTACCGACCCCCGGCGCGTGAGCAGTTCTTC. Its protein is CASSPGYRPPAREQFF.

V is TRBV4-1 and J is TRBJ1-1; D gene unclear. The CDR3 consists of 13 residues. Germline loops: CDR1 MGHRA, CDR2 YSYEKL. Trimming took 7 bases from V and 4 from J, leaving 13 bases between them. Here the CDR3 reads CASKRRRTTEAFF. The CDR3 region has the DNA TGCGCCAGCAAGAGGCGGCGGACCACTGAAGCTTTCTTT.

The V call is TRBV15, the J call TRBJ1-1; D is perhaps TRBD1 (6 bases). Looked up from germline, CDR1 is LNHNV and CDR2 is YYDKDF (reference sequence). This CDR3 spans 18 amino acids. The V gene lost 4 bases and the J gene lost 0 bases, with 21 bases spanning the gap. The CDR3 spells CATSNRGQPDLMNTEAFF. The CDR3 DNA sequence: TGTGCCACCAGCAATCGCGGACAGCCGGACCTTATGAACACTGAAGCTTTCTTT.

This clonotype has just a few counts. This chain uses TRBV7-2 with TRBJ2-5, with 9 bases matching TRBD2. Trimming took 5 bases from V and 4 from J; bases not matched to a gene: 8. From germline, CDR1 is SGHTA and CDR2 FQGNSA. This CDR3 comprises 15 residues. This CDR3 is CASSLGAGGVETQYF. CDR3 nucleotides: TGTGCCAGCAGCCTTGGAGCGGGAGGAGTAGAGACCCAGTACTTC.

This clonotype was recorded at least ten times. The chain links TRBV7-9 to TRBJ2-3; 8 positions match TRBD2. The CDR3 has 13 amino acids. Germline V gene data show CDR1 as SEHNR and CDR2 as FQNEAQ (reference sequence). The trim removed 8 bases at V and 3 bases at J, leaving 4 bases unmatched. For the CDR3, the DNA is TGTGCCAGCGGAACTAGCGGTACAGATACGCAGTATTTT. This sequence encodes CASGTSGTDTQYF.